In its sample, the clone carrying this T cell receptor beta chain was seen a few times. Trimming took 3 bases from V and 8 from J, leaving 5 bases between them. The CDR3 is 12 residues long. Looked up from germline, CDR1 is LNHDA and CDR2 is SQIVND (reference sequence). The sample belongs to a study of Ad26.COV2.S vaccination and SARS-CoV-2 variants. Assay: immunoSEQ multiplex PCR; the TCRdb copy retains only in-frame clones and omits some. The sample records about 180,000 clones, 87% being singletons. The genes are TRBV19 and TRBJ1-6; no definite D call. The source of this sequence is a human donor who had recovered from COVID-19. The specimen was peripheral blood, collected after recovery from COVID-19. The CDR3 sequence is CASSMRDSPLHF. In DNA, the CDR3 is TGTGCCAGTAGTATGAGGGATTCACCCCTCCACTTT.